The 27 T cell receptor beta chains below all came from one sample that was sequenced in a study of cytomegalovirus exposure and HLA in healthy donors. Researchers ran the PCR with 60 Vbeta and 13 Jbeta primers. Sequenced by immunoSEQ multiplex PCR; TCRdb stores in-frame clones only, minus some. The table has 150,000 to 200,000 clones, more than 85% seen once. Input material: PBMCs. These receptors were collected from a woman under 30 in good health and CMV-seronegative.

The CDR3 DNA follows: TGTGCCATCAGTGAGCCGACAGGGGGGCCCTACGAGCAGTACTTC. It translates to CAISEPTGGPYEQYF. The chain has TRBV10-3 and TRBJ2-7; TRBD1 aligns across 9 bases. V gave up 2 bases and J gave up 2 bases; unmatched junction bases: 4. The CDR3 has 15 amino acids. Germline loops: CDR1 ENHRY, CDR2 SYGVKD.

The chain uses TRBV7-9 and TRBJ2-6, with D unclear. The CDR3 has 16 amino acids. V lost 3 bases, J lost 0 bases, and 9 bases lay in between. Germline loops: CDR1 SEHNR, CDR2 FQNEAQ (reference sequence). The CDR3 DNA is TGTGCCAGCAGCTTTACATTTTTCTCTGGGGCCAACGTCCTGACTTTC. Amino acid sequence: CASSFTFFSGANVLTF.

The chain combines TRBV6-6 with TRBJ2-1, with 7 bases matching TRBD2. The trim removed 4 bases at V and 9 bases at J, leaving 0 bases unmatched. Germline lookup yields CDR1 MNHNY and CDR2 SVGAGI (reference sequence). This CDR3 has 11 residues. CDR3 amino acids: CASSWEGEQFF. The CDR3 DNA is TGTGCCAGCAGTTGGGAGGGTGAGCAGTTCTTC.

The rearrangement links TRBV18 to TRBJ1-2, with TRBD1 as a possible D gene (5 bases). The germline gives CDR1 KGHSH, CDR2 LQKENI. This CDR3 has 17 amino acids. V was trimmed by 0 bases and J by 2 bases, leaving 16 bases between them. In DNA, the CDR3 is TGTGCCAGCTCACCACCTGTAATTGGGGGGTCAAACTATGGCTACACCTTC. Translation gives CASSPPVIGGSNYGYTF.

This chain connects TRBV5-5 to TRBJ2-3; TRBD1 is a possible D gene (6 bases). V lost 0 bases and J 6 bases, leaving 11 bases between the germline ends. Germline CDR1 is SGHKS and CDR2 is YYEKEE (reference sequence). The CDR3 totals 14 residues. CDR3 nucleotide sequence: TGTGCCAGCAGCTTGGTGTCAGGGGCCGATACGCAGTATTTT. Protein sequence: CASSLVSGADTQYF. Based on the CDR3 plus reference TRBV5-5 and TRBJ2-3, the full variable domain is DAGVTQSPTHLIKTRGQQVTLRCSPISGHKSVSWYQQVLGQGPQFIFQYYEKEERGRGNFPDRFSARQFPNYSSELNVNALLLGDSALYLCASSLVSGADTQYFGPGTRLTVL.

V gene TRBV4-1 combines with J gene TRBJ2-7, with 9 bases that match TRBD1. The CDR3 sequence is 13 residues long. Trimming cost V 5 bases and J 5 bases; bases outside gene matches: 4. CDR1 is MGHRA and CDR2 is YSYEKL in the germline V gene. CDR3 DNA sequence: TGCGCCAGCAGCTGGGGACAGGGAGACGAGCAGTACTTC. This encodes CASSWGQGDEQYF.

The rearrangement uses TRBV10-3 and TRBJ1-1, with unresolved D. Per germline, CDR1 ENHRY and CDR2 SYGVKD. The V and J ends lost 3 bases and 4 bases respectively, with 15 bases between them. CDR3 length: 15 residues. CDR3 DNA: TGTGCCATCAGTGACCCCGCTGGGAGCTTCACTGAAGCTTTCTTT. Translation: CAISDPAGSFTEAFF.

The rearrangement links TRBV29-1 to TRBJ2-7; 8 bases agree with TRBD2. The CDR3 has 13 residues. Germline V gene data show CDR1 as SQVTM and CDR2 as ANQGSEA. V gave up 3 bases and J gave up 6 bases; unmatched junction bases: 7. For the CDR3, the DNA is TGCAGCGTTGAGGGAGCGGGGGAAACCGAGCAGTACTTC. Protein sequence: CSVEGAGETEQYF.

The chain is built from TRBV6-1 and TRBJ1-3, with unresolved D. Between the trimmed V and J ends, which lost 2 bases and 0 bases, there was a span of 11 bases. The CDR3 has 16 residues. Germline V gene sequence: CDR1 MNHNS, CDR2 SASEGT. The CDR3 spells CASSESGGPSGNTIYF. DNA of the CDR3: TGTGCCAGCAGTGAATCCGGCGGCCCCTCTGGAAACACCATATATTTT.

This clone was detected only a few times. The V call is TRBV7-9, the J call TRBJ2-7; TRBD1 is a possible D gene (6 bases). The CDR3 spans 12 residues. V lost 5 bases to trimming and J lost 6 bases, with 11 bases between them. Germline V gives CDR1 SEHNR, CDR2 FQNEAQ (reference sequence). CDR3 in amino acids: CASSLNRVEQYF. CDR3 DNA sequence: TGTGCCAGCAGCCTAAACAGGGTCGAGCAGTACTTC.

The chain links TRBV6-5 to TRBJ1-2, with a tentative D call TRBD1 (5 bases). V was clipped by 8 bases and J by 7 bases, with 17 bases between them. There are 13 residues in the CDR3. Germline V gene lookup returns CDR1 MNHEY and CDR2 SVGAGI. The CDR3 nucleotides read TGTGCCAGCCGTTCTGCGGGGGACCGTGGCTACACCTTC. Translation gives CASRSAGDRGYTF.

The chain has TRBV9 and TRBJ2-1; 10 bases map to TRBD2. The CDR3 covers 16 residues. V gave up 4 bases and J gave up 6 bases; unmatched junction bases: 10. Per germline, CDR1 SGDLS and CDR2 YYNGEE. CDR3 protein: CASSIFSLAGVNEQFF. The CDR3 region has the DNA TGTGCCAGCAGCATCTTCTCCCTAGCGGGAGTCAATGAGCAGTTCTTC.

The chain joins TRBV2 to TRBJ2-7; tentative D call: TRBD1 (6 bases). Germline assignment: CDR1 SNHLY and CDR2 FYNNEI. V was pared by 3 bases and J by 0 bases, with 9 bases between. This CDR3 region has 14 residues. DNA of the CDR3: TGTGCCAGCAGTGACTGGGGGCCCTCCTACGAGCAGTACTTC. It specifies CASSDWGPSYEQYF.

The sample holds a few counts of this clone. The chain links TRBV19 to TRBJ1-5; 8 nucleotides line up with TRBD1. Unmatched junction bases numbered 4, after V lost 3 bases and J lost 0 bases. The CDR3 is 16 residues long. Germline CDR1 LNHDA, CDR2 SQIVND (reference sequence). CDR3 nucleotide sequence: TGTGCCAGTAGTATGAGGACAGGGTTTAGCAATCAGCCCCAGCATTTT. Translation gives CASSMRTGFSNQPQHF.

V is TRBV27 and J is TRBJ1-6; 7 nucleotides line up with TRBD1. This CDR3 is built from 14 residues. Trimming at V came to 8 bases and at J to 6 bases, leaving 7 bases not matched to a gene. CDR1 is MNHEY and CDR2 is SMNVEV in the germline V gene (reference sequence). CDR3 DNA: TGTGCCAGCGGTTCAGGGGGAGGTAATTCACCCCTCCACTTT. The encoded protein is CASGSGGGNSPLHF.

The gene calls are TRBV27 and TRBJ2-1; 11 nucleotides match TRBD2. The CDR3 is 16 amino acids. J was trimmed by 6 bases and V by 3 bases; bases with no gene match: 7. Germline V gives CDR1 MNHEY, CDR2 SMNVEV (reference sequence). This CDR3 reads CASSFTSGSLINEQFF. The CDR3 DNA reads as TGTGCCAGCAGTTTCACTAGCGGGAGTCTTATCAATGAGCAGTTCTTC.

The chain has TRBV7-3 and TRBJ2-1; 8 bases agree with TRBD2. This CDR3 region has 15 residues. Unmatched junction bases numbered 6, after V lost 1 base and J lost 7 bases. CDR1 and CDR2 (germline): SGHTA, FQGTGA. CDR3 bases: TGTGCCAGCAGCTTAAACGGGAGGGCCTGGAATGAGCAGTTCTTC. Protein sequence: CASSLNGRAWNEQFF.

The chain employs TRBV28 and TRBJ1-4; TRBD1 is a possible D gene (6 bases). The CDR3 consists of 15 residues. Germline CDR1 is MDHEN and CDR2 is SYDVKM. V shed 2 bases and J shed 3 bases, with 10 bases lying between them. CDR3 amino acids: CASSLTGLANEKLFF. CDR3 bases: TGTGCCAGCAGTTTAACAGGGCTGGCTAATGAAAAACTGTTTTTT.

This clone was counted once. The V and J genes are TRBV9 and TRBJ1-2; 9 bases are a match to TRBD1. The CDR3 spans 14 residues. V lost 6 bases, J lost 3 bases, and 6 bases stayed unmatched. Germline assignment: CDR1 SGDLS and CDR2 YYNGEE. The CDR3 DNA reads TGTGCCAGCACCCTGGACAGGGGTGACTATGGCTACACCTTC. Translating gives CASTLDRGDYGYTF.

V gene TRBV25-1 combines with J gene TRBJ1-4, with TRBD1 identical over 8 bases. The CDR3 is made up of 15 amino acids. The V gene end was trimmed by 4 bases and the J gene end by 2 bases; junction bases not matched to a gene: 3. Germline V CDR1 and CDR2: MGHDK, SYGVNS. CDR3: CASSANRGTNEKLFF. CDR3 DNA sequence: TGTGCCAGCAGTGCAAACAGGGGGACTAATGAAAAACTGTTTTTT.

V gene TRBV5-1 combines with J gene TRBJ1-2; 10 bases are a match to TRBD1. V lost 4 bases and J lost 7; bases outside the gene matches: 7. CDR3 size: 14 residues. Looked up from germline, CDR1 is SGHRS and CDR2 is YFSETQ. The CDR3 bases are TGCGCCAGCAGCGAGGGACAGGGGATTTTTGGCTACACCTTC. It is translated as CASSEGQGIFGYTF.

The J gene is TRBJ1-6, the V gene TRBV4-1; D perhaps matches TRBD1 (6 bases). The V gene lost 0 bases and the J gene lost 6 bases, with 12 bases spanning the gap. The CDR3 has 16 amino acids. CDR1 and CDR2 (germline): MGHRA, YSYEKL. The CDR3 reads CASSQEWGLRNSPLHF. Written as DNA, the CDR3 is TGCGCCAGCAGCCAAGAGTGGGGGCTTCGTAATTCACCCCTCCACTTT.

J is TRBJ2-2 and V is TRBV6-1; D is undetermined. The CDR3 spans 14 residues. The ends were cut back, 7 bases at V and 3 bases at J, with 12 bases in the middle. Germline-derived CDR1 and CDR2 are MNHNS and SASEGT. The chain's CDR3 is CASNQRYDTGELFF. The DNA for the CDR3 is TGTGCCAGCAATCAGCGATACGACACCGGGGAGCTGTTTTTT.

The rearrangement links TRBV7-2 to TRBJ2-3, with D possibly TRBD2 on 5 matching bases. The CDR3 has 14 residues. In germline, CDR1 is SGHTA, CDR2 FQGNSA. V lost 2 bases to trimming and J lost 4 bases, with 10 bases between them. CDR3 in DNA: TGTGCCAGCAGCTTAAGGCTAGCCCCAGATACGCAGTATTTT. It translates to CASSLRLAPDTQYF.

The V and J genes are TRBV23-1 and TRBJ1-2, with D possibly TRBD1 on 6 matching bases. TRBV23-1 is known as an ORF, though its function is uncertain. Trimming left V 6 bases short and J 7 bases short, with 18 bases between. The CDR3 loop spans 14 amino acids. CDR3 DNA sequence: TGCGCCAGCAGCCTCATCAGGGGTCGGGGTGGCTACACCTTC. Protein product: CASSLIRGRGGYTF.

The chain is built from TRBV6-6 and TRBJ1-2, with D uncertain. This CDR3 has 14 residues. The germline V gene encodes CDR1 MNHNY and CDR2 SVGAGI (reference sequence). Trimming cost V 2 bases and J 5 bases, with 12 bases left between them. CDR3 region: CASSYQATGYGYTF. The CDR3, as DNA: TGTGCCAGCAGTTACCAAGCTACCGGGTATGGCTACACCTTC.

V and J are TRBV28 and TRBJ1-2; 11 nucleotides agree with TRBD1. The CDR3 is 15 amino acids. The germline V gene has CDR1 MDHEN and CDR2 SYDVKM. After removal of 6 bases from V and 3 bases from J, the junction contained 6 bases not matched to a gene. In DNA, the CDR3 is TGTGCCAGCAGCTCAGGACAGGGGGCAGACTATGGCTACACCTTC. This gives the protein CASSSGQGADYGYTF.